The table lists the clone carrying this TCR beta chain with a count of one. These data are taken from a study of blood T cell repertoires in COVID-19. About the study: Sample material is recorded as cDNA or gDNA derived from T cells, B-cell-depleted T cells, or PBMCs.

Original analysis: Amplifying reference gene primers gave estimates of nucleated cell counts. Profiled with immunoSEQ multiplex PCR; TCRdb holds only in-frame clones, not every one. The V and J calls and clone size are taken from that table; D and trimming were inferred from the DNA. The sample includes some 330,000 clones, over 80% of them seen just once. From germline, CDR1 is KGHDR and CDR2 SFDVKD. Trimming took 4 bases from V and 0 from J, leaving 12 bases between them. The CDR3 covers 16 residues. In terms of age and location, participants ranged from roughly 18 to 95 years and lived in approximately 26 US areas.

The clonotype was recovered from a young man who had recovered from COVID-19. The V gene is TRBV24-1, the J gene TRBJ2-1, with a weak D call TRBD2 (6 bases). Sequenced: PBMCs or T cells enriched from blood (not recorded which). For the CDR3, the DNA is TGTGCCACCAGTGACCCCGGGGGTAACTCCTACAATGAGCAGTTCTTC. Protein sequence: CATSDPGGNSYNEQFF.